Presented here are 32 T cell receptor beta chains from one specimen sequenced in a study of blood T cell repertoires in COVID-19. The method was immunoSEQ multiplex PCR; TCRdb's version includes in-frame clones alone and lacks a portion of them. The sample lists 95,000 to 100,000 clones, 85% to 95% occurring once. Source material: peripheral blood. Source of these receptors: a man aged 45 to 65 with active COVID-19.

The chain uses TRBV5-1 and TRBJ2-7, with TRBD2 as a possible D gene (5 bases). Germline lookup yields CDR1 SGHRS and CDR2 YFSETQ. The CDR3 is 14 residues long. Trimming removed 0 bases at V and 1 base at J, with 8 bases between. This chain's CDR3 is CASSLEGVSYEQYF. CDR3 DNA sequence: TGCGCCAGCAGCTTGGAGGGAGTGTCCTACGAGCAGTACTTC.

The V gene is TRBV11-2, the J gene TRBJ1-1; 7 nucleotides line up with TRBD1. The CDR3 sequence is 15 residues long. V gave up 1 base and J gave up 6 bases; unmatched junction bases: 8. Germline CDR1 and CDR2: SGHAT and FQNNGV. CDR3 sequence reads: CASSLGDRYLSEAFF. DNA for the CDR3: TGTGCCAGCAGCTTAGGGGACAGATATCTCTCTGAAGCTTTCTTT.

V and J are TRBV2 and TRBJ2-5; D is possibly TRBD1 (5 bases). From germline, CDR1 is SNHLY and CDR2 FYNNEI. This CDR3 spans 13 amino acids. V lost 7 bases and J 2 bases, leaving 11 bases between the germline ends. CDR3 bases: TGTGCCAGCAACAGGACCCCACAAGAGACCCAGTACTTC. This translates into CASNRTPQETQYF.

The chain links TRBV20-1 to TRBJ2-1; 12 nucleotides agree with TRBD2. Germline V lookup: CDR1 DFQATT, CDR2 SNEGSKA (reference sequence). The J segment lost 9 bases and the V segment lost 3 bases, leaving 6 bases of the junction unmatched. The CDR3 extends over 14 amino acids. The CDR3 DNA sequence: TGCAGTGCTAGTCTAGCGGGAGGGTTAGGTGAGCAGTTCTTC. Translation: CSASLAGGLGEQFF.

Comments on this clone: The junction departs from the called germline gene at one end, perhaps through a read error. This chain uses TRBV11-2 with TRBJ1-1, with D unresolved. The CDR3 has 15 amino acids. Germline CDR1 is SGHAT and CDR2 is FQNNGV. In nucleotides, the CDR3 is TGTGCCAGCAGCTTACAGACTACGGTTGGAGGTAGAGGAATCTTT. Residues: CASSLQTTVGGRGIF.

V usage is TRBV7-9 and J usage is TRBJ2-7, with D possibly matching TRBD1 (6 bases). Germline-derived CDR1 and CDR2 are SEHNR and FQNEAQ (reference sequence). The CDR3 is 12 residues long. V was shortened by 6 bases and J by 3 bases, with 9 bases between the two germline ends. The CDR3 loop reads CASSTGYYEQYF. CDR3 sequence (DNA): TGTGCCAGCAGTACAGGGTACTACGAGCAGTACTTC.

V is TRBV5-1 and J is TRBJ1-3; no clear D gene. Between the trimmed V and J ends, which lost 2 bases and 2 bases, there was a span of 8 bases. Germline-derived CDR1 and CDR2 are SGHRS and YFSETQ. The CDR3 sequence is 14 residues long. For the CDR3, the DNA is TGCGCCAGCAGCTTTGGAGGCGCTGGAAACACCATATATTTT. It encodes CASSFGGAGNTIYF.

V usage is TRBV6-5 and J usage is TRBJ2-1, with TRBD2 matching over 10 bases. Germline-derived CDR1 and CDR2 are MNHEY and SVGAGI. The CDR3 has 14 residues. The junction had 10 bases not matched to a gene; V was cut back by 7 bases and J by 10 bases. The CDR3 protein is CASKASGSSGEQFF. The CDR3 bases are TGTGCCAGCAAAGCTAGCGGGAGTTCGGGGGAGCAGTTCTTC.

The chain couples TRBV28 to TRBJ2-2; D is undetermined. Trimming pared 6 bases from V and 1 base from J, leaving 18 bases between. CDR1 and CDR2 (germline): MDHEN, SYDVKM. The CDR3 extends over 17 amino acids. In DNA form, the CDR3 reads TGTGCCAGCAGCACCTTTCCCGGGTCGAGGAACACCGGGGAGCTGTTTTTT. It yields the protein CASSTFPGSRNTGELFF.

Only a few counts were recorded for this clone. This sequence joins TRBV28 and TRBJ1-3, with TRBD1 matching over 7 bases. The CDR3 extends over 13 amino acids. Germline V gives CDR1 MDHEN, CDR2 SYDVKM. Trimming cost V 11 bases and J 0 bases; bases outside gene matches: 4. The CDR3 here is CASGTDSGNTIYF. CDR3 nucleotide sequence: TGTGCCTCAGGGACAGACTCTGGAAACACCATATATTTT.

The chain carries TRBV5-6 and TRBJ2-3; 8 positions match TRBD2. Germline values: CDR1 SGHDT, CDR2 YYEEEE. J lost 2 bases, V lost 4 bases, and 9 bases had no gene match. The CDR3 has 16 residues. CDR3 sequence: CASSHAGTRLTDTQYF. DNA of the CDR3: TGTGCCAGCAGCCACGCCGGGACTAGGCTCACAGATACGCAGTATTTT.

The rearrangement uses TRBV6-5 and TRBJ1-5; weak D call: TRBD1 (5 bases). CDR1 MNHEY and CDR2 SVGAGI come from the germline V gene. Trimming pared 6 bases from V and 5 bases from J, leaving 17 bases between. CDR3 length equals 15 residues. The chain's CDR3 is CASSPTVMGDQPQHF. In nucleotides, the CDR3 is TGTGCCAGCAGCCCGACAGTGATGGGTGATCAGCCCCAGCATTTT.

V gene TRBV5-4 combines with J gene TRBJ2-2; 8 bases map to TRBD1. The CDR3 length is 17 residues. V shed 4 bases, J shed 2 bases, and the junction held 10 bases outside the gene matches. Germline CDR1 is SGHNT and CDR2 is YYREEE (reference sequence). The CDR3 loop is CASSDRDRTFNTGELFF. The CDR3 DNA reads TGTGCCAGCAGCGACCGGGACAGGACATTTAACACCGGGGAGCTGTTTTTT.

The gene calls are TRBV7-2 and TRBJ2-1, with 10 bases identical to TRBD2. Trimming at V came to 5 bases and at J to 7 bases, leaving 11 bases not matched to a gene. Per germline, CDR1 SGHTA and CDR2 FQGNSA. This CDR3 comprises 16 residues. CDR3 sequence (DNA): TGTGCCAGCAGCGGGGTGTGGCTAGCGGGAGAAAATGAGCAGTTCTTC. Translating gives CASSGVWLAGENEQFF.

This chain uses TRBV7-2 with TRBJ1-1, with D unresolved. The CDR3 is 15 amino acids. V was shortened by 5 bases and J by 4 bases, with 17 bases between the two germline ends. The germline CDR1 and CDR2 sequences are SGHTA and FQGNSA. CDR3: CASSQDGGMSTEAFF. The CDR3 bases are TGTGCCAGCAGCCAAGATGGAGGGATGAGCACTGAAGCTTTCTTT.

The genes are TRBV28 and TRBJ1-2, with TRBD1 matching 8 bases. Germline V gene lookup returns CDR1 MDHEN and CDR2 SYDVKM. V dropped 5 bases and J dropped 8; count of bases not matched to a gene: 7. The CDR3 length is 13 residues. This CDR3 is CASSRYRGGGYTF. In DNA form, the CDR3 reads TGTGCCAGCAGTCGATACAGGGGGGGCGGCTACACCTTC.

The rearrangement joins TRBV5-1 to TRBJ1-6; D call uncertain. Germline V gives CDR1 SGHRS, CDR2 YFSETQ. The V end lost 0 bases, the J end lost 6 bases, and 7 bases lay between the germline ends. The CDR3 spans 14 residues. CDR3 amino acids: CASSLAGLNSPLHF. In DNA form, the CDR3 reads TGCGCCAGCAGCTTGGCAGGTCTTAATTCACCCCTCCACTTT.

J is TRBJ2-7 and V is TRBV6-5; 12 bases align to TRBD1. V trimming: 4 bases; J trimming: 6 bases; junction bases outside the gene matches: 10. Per the germline V gene, CDR1 is MNHEY and CDR2 is SVGAGI. The CDR3 is made up of 16 amino acids. The CDR3 loop reads CASSSHPGTGGSEQYF. CDR3 sequence (DNA): TGTGCCAGCAGTTCCCACCCTGGGACAGGGGGCTCCGAGCAGTACTTC.

The rearrangement links TRBV6-5 to TRBJ1-1; 8 positions agree with TRBD1. CDR1 and CDR2 from the germline V gene are MNHEY and SVGAGI. J lost 5 bases, V lost 0 bases, and 5 bases had no gene match. The CDR3 is 15 residues long. DNA for the CDR3: TGTGCCAGCAGTTACTCGATACAGGGGGGGACTGAAGCTTTCTTT. It yields the protein CASSYSIQGGTEAFF.

This clone was seen only once. J is TRBJ1-1 and V is TRBV7-9; 9 bases line up with TRBD1. Per the germline V gene, CDR1 is SEHNR and CDR2 is FQNEAQ (reference sequence). V lost 5 bases to trimming and J lost 5 bases; unmatched junction nucleotides: 9. CDR3 size: 15 residues. CDR3 loop: CASSPSGTGMTEAFF. In DNA form, the CDR3 reads TGTGCCAGCAGCCCAAGTGGGACAGGGATGACTGAAGCTTTCTTT.

This chain joins TRBV30 and TRBJ1-3; tentatively, D is TRBD1 (5 bases). From germline, CDR1 is GTSNPN and CDR2 SVGIG (reference sequence). The CDR3 sequence is 13 residues long. Trimming took 7 bases from V and 2 from J, leaving 12 bases between them. DNA for the CDR3: TGTGCCTCTGACAGAAAAGCTGGAAACACCATATATTTT. Translating it yields CASDRKAGNTIYF.

This chain uses TRBV7-8 with TRBJ2-2, with 10 nucleotides matching TRBD1. V trimming: 1 base; J trimming: 6 bases; junction bases outside the gene matches: 5. This CDR3 spans 16 amino acids. From germline, CDR1 is SGHVS and CDR2 FQNEAQ. The DNA of the CDR3 is TGTGCCAGCAGCTTAGTCAGGACAGGGGGTCCCGGGGAGCTGTTTTTT. Translated, it gives CASSLVRTGGPGELFF.

Here the CDR3 DNA reads TGTGCCAGCAGCTTAAATACAGAGTCACCCCTCCACTTT. Protein sequence: CASSLNTESPLHF. V gene TRBV7-3 combines with J gene TRBJ1-6, with D unclear. CDR1 and CDR2 (germline): SGHTA, FQGTGA. V lost 1 base, J lost 10 bases, and 8 bases lay in between. This CDR3 comprises 13 residues.

A single count supports this clone. The rearrangement joins TRBV9 to TRBJ2-7, with 8 positions matching TRBD2. The germline gives CDR1 SGDLS, CDR2 YYNGEE. This CDR3 spans 18 amino acids. Trimming took 0 bases from V and 6 from J; bases not matched to a gene: 17. The CDR3 DNA reads TGTGCCAGCAGCGTAGTAGGGGGTCTAGCGGGCGCCCGTTGCGAGCAGTACTTC. This codes for CASSVVGGLAGARCEQYF. Supplemented by reference TRBV9 and TRBJ2-7, the full variable domain reads DSGVTQTPKHLITATGQRVTLRCSPRSGDLSVYWYQQSLDQGLQFLIQYYNGEERAKGNILERFSAQQFPDLHSELNLSSLELGDSALYFCASSVVGGLAGARCEQYFGPGTRLTVT.

The chain couples TRBV14 to TRBJ2-7; D not resolved. Trimming took off 4 bases at V and 0 bases at J, with 10 bases between the two ends. CDR1 SGHDN and CDR2 FVKESK come from the germline V gene. The CDR3 extends over 14 amino acids. Here the CDR3 DNA reads TGTGCCAGCAGCCCATTGTCCAGCTCCTACGAGCAGTACTTC. It specifies CASSPLSSSYEQYF.

This clone was counted a single time. J is TRBJ1-5 and V is TRBV28; D gene unclear. The CDR3 runs to 15 residues. V gave up 3 bases and J gave up 1 base, with 10 bases separating them. Germline loops: CDR1 MDHEN, CDR2 SYDVKM. CDR3 in amino acids: CASSFVPGSNQPQHF. The CDR3 coding sequence is TGTGCCAGCAGTTTTGTCCCGGGGAGCAATCAGCCCCAGCATTTT. Full variable domain (outside the CDR3, taken from reference TRBV28 and TRBJ1-5): DVKVTQSSRYLVKRTGEKVFLECVQDMDHENMFWYRQDPGLGLRLIYFSYDVKMKEKGDIPEGYSVSREKKERFSLILESASTNQTSMYLCASSFVPGSNQPQHFGDGTRLSIL.

This clone was detected once. This CDR3 reads CASSTQGLDQPQHF. The CDR3 nucleotides are TGTGCCAGTAGTACACAGGGTTTGGATCAGCCCCAGCATTTT. J is TRBJ1-5 and V is TRBV19; TRBD1 is a possible D gene (6 bases). Trimming stripped 4 bases from V and 5 bases from J, with 12 bases between. Germline CDR1 and CDR2: LNHDA and SQIVND (reference sequence). This CDR3 is built from 14 residues. Supplemented by reference TRBV19 and TRBJ1-5, the full variable domain reads DGGITQSPKYLFRKEGQNVTLSCEQNLNHDAMYWYRQDPGQGLRLIYYSQIVNDFQKGDIAEGYSVSREKKESFPLTVTSAQKNPTAFYLCASSTQGLDQPQHFGDGTRLSIL.

The CDR3 DNA follows: TGTGCCAGCAGCCCTCCTGGAGGGAGGACTGAAGCTTTCTTT. Its translation: CASSPPGGRTEAFF. The chain combines TRBV3-1 (or the pseudogene TRBV3-2) with TRBJ1-1; D ambiguous. CDR1 and CDR2 from the germline V gene are LGHDT and YNNKEL (reference sequence). This CDR3 spans 14 amino acids. V dropped 4 bases and J dropped 5 bases, with 14 bases sitting between them.

The chain recombines TRBV5-8 with TRBJ1-6; 7 bases are a match to TRBD1. The ends lost 4 bases at V and 0 bases at J; junction bases unmatched: 7. There are 17 residues in the CDR3. In germline, CDR1 is SGHTS, CDR2 YDEGEE. The CDR3 sequence is CASSGGGDSSYNSPLHF. The CDR3 DNA follows: TGTGCCAGCAGCGGAGGAGGGGACAGCTCCTATAATTCACCCCTCCACTTT.

This clone showed up just a few times. The CDR3 loop is CASSLQGGWSSFF. In DNA, the CDR3 is TGTGCCAGCAGTCTCCAGGGGGGCTGGTCGTCTTTCTTT. The chain carries TRBV28 and TRBJ1-1; 7 bases line up with TRBD1. CDR3 size: 13 residues. V shed 5 bases and J 12 bases; nucleotides not matched to a gene: 12. CDR1 and CDR2 from the germline V gene are MDHEN and SYDVKM.

This chain links TRBV6-5 with TRBJ1-6; D is unresolved. Germline V gene sequence: CDR1 MNHEY, CDR2 SVGAGI. V was clipped by 6 bases and J by 6 bases, with 9 bases between them. This CDR3 is 13 amino acids long. CDR3 coding DNA: TGTGCCAGCAGCACGGGAGGTAATTCACCCCTCCACTTT. This codes for CASSTGGNSPLHF.

The V and J genes are TRBV29-1 and TRBJ1-1; maybe TRBD1 (6 bases). The V gene's germline CDR1 is SQVTM and CDR2 ANQGSEA. The CDR3 totals 14 residues. Deletions cut 4 bases from V and 0 bases from J, with 12 bases between. The CDR3 sequence is CSVVQGSMNTEAFF. As DNA, the CDR3 is TGCAGCGTTGTACAGGGCTCCATGAACACTGAAGCTTTCTTT.